The T cell receptor (beta chain) under discussion was sequenced for a study of CXCR3-negative and CXCR3-positive naive CD8 T cells (dated by TCRdb to between 2017 and 2020). Notes on the research overall: Some 130 million TRB reads were obtained in total, roughly 1.5 +/- 0.3 million reads per library. Diversity and physicochemical repertoire analyses covered around 10 donors pooled from two independent experiments. TRBV-TRBJ cluster analysis included naive subsets from about five donors and memory cells from 3 donors.

Remarks on this clonotype: The clone's antigen remains unknown.

Study-wide findings and limitations: Because surface CD5, which has been linked to self-reactivity in mice, was comparable between naive subsets, TCR interaction strength was also inferred from TRB CDR3 physicochemical properties. TRBV-TRBJ usage was similar between naive CXCR3-negative and CXCR3-positive cells from the same donor, while memory cells showed distinct patterns. Compared with CXCR3-negative naive cells, CXCR3-positive naive cells had TRB CDR3s with higher hydrophobicity (lower Kidera factor 4), lower energy, and higher strength and volume indices. Freshly isolated PBMCs were used for most assays because CXCR3 expression went down partially after cryopreservation. Repertoire diversity was comparably high in both naive subsets but much lower in memory CD8+ T cells.

Each CD8+ T cell subset was flow-sorted in triplicate, and some 310,000 cells per subset were placed directly into RLT lysis buffer. Naive CD8+ T cells were defined stringently as CD45RO-CCR7+CD27+CD95- to exclude memory contaminants. Using standard density gradient centrifugation, peripheral blood mononuclear cells were isolated from buffy coats. A FACSAria III was used to flow-sort naive CD8+ T cells into CXCR3-negative and CXCR3-positive populations. An RNeasy Mini Kit was used to extract total RNA from the sorted cells. The germline V gene (reference sequence) specifies LNHNV as CDR1 and YYDKDF as CDR2. The CDR3 runs 13 amino acids, cysteine and phenylalanine included. No DNA appears here. Instrument on record: NextSeq 550. The Human TCR Profiling Kit (MiLaboratory) was used to make UMI-labeled 5' RACE TRB cDNA libraries. cDNA synthesis used the entire amount of extracted RNA, and PCR amplification then used the entire amount of cDNA produced. Libraries were prepared in parallel with an identical number of PCR cycles. Concerning the study's data processing: With a minimum of two reads required per UMI, MIGEC and MiXCR pulled out about 49,000 +/- 11,000 unique UMI-labeled TRB cDNA molecules from each library. An average of roughly 40,000 +/- 10,000 functional in-frame TRB CDR3 nucleotide clonotypes without stop codons was found per library. After downsampling to 5000 UMI-labeled TRB molecules per sample, diversity metrics, including normalized Shannon-Wiener and Chao1, were computed in VDJtools. For the central five CDR3 residues, VDJtools calculated physicochemical properties weighted by clonotype size, namely interaction energy, strength, volume and Kidera factor 4. TCRdb reprocessed the reads, reporting each CDR3 protein sequence once and no DNA. The V and J calls here are based on TCRdb, not the publication. This sample's table lists approximately 74,000 distinct CDR3 sequences. 1.6% of the sample is taken by the ten largest.

The sequence is built from TRBV15 and TRBJ1-5. The clonotype originates from a human donor in good health. Some clones in this sample may be carry-over from other donors' samples. The sequencing input was naive CXCR3- CD8+ T cells from blood. According to the study, the label for this sample's cell subset or site signals: CD45RO-CCR7+CD27+CD95- naive CD8+ T cells lacking CXCR3 (TNR3-). The CDR3 loop reads CATRQAGNQPQHF.